A single sample is the source of the 30 T cell receptor beta chains below, sequenced in a study of a mutant IDH1 vaccine in newly diagnosed glioma. Sequencing was performed with immunoSEQ multiplex PCR; in TCRdb, only in-frame clones are kept and a portion is missing. The data show over 55,000 clones, about 87% seen once. For these TCRs, the target antigens are not known. Time point given: week 5, during vaccination. Doses of 300 ug of mutant IDH1 20-mer peptide were given with topical imiquimod. The specimen comprised PBMCs, sampled from a glioma patient whose treatment included an IDH1 peptide vaccine. The receptors shown here come from a woman aged 40 to 50 with glioma.

This chain links TRBV2 with TRBJ2-7; unclear D gene. V was cut by 4 bases and J by 2 bases, with 3 bases left in between. The CDR3 length is 11 residues. Germline lookup yields CDR1 SNHLY and CDR2 FYNNEI. In DNA, the CDR3 is TGTGCCAGCAGTGTGACCTACGAGCAGTACTTC. Its translation: CASSVTYEQYF.

The chain employs TRBV6-4 and TRBJ1-2; D is ambiguous. CDR1 and CDR2 from the germline V gene are MRHNA and SNTAGT. There are 15 residues in the CDR3. The V and J ends lost 5 bases and 0 bases respectively, with 13 bases between them. The DNA of the CDR3 is TGTGCCAGCAGTCCTGCAGAGGGAGCTAACTATGGCTACACCTTC. This sequence encodes CASSPAEGANYGYTF.

This chain links TRBV5-4 with TRBJ2-5; 8 bases are a match to TRBD1. V was pared by 4 bases and J by 3 bases, with 2 bases of the junction left unmatched. Germline V lookup: CDR1 SGHNT, CDR2 YYREEE (reference sequence). The CDR3 length is 13 residues. CDR3: CASSRTGKETQYF. The DNA of the CDR3 is TGTGCCAGCAGCCGGACAGGGAAAGAGACCCAGTACTTC. The variable domain in full, completed from reference TRBV5-4 and TRBJ2-5, reads ETGVTQSPTHLIKTRGQQVTLRCSSQSGHNTVSWYQQALGQGPQFIFQYYREEENGRGNFPPRFSGLQFPNYSSELNVNALELDDSALYLCASSRTGKETQYFGPGTRLLVL.

The chain recombines TRBV4-3 with TRBJ2-7; maybe TRBD2 (5 bases). Looked up from germline, CDR1 is LGHNA and CDR2 is YSLEER. The CDR3 spans 15 residues. Trimming removed 0 bases from V and 5 bases from J, with 14 bases in between. CDR3: CASSQEGRRVDEQYF. The CDR3, as DNA: TGCGCCAGCAGCCAAGAAGGGAGACGGGTGGACGAGCAGTACTTC.

This chain connects TRBV4-1 to TRBJ2-7; 7 bases are shared with TRBD2. The germline V gene has CDR1 MGHRA and CDR2 YSYEKL. This CDR3 region has 17 residues. The junction had 14 bases not matched to a gene; V was cut back by 2 bases and J by 4 bases. CDR3 sequence (DNA): TGCGCCAGCAGCCAACTAGCGACTAGCCGGTATTCGTACGAGCAGTACTTC. Translating gives CASSQLATSRYSYEQYF.

The rearrangement links TRBV6-6 to TRBJ1-5; tentatively, D is TRBD1 (5 bases). The CDR3 has 16 amino acids. V lost 2 bases to trimming and J lost 6 bases, with 17 bases between them. Germline V gives CDR1 MNHNY, CDR2 SVGAGI (reference sequence). The CDR3 protein is CASSYVGAVQVQPQHF. The CDR3 DNA sequence: TGTGCCAGCAGTTACGTCGGGGCAGTACAGGTTCAGCCCCAGCATTTT.

The rearrangement joins TRBV10-3 to TRBJ2-6; D unresolved. The CDR3 loop spans 18 amino acids. Germline loops: CDR1 ENHRY, CDR2 SYGVKD. V lost 3 bases and J 0 bases, leaving 15 bases between the germline ends. The CDR3 coding sequence is TGTGCCATCAGTGATGAAAAGGTACCACTCTCTGGGGCCAACGTCCTGACTTTC. It yields the protein CAISDEKVPLSGANVLTF.

J is TRBJ1-2 and V is TRBV20-1; 8 bases agree with TRBD1. This CDR3 spans 11 amino acids. CDR1 is DFQATT and CDR2 is SNEGSKA in the germline V gene (reference sequence). Trimming removed 6 bases from V and 5 bases from J; junction bases left unmatched: 2. CDR3 residues: CSATGVYGYTF. The CDR3 DNA reads as TGCAGTGCGACAGGGGTTTATGGCTACACCTTC.

V gene TRBV4-3 combines with J gene TRBJ1-2, with D possibly TRBD1 on 6 matching bases. The V and J ends lost 3 bases and 3 bases respectively, with 14 bases between them. In germline, CDR1 is LGHNA, CDR2 YSLEER. The CDR3 totals 15 residues. The CDR3 nucleotides are TGCGCCAGCAGCCATGACACAGGGCTAGACTATGGCTACACCTTC. Its translation is CASSHDTGLDYGYTF.

This clone occurred a few times. V usage is TRBV5-6 and J usage is TRBJ1-1; D unresolved. Trimming removed 4 bases from V and 1 base from J, with 11 bases in between. The germline V gene encodes CDR1 SGHDT and CDR2 YYEEEE. The CDR3 runs 14 residues. CDR3 DNA sequence: TGTGCCAGCAGCCTGTTAGGGTGGAACACTGAAGCTTTCTTT. Its translation is CASSLLGWNTEAFF. Based on the CDR3 plus reference TRBV5-6 and TRBJ1-1, the full variable domain is DAGVTQSPTHLIKTRGQQVTLRCSPKSGHDTVSWYQQALGQGPQFIFQYYEEEERQRGNFPDRFSGHQFPNYSSELNVNALLLGDSALYLCASSLLGWNTEAFFGQGTRLTVV.

The chain couples TRBV7-2 to TRBJ2-7; TRBD2 is a possible D gene (6 bases). The CDR3 runs to 15 residues. Germline V gene data show CDR1 as SGHTA and CDR2 as FQGNSA. The V and J ends lost 1 base and 1 base respectively, with 11 bases between them. The DNA for the CDR3 is TGTGCCAGCAGCTTAGGCGGGACTCAGTCCTACGAGCAGTACTTC. This sequence encodes CASSLGGTQSYEQYF.

The chain is built from TRBV5-1 and TRBJ2-2; 9 nucleotides align to TRBD1. The germline V gene has CDR1 SGHRS and CDR2 YFSETQ. The CDR3 spans 15 residues. After removal of 7 bases from V and 6 bases from J, the junction contained 10 bases not matched to a gene. The CDR3: CASQLGQGYSGELFF. CDR3 coding DNA: TGCGCCAGCCAGCTGGGACAGGGCTATTCCGGGGAGCTGTTTTTT.

The chain has TRBV18 and TRBJ2-2, with 7 nucleotides matching TRBD2. The V gene end was trimmed by 3 bases and the J gene end by 0 bases; junction bases not matched to a gene: 4. The CDR3 has 16 amino acids. Germline-derived CDR1 and CDR2 are KGHSH and LQKENI. CDR3 amino acids: CASSPLAGANTGELFF. As DNA, the CDR3 is TGTGCCAGCTCACCCTTGGCGGGGGCGAACACCGGGGAGCTGTTTTTT.

The chain couples TRBV2 to TRBJ2-7; D may correspond to TRBD1 or TRBD2 (5 bases each). The V and J ends lost 5 bases and 1 base respectively, with 12 bases between them. CDR1 is SNHLY, CDR2 FYNNEI, per germline. This CDR3 has 14 residues. The CDR3 DNA reads as TGTGCCAGCAGTAACGGGGCAACATCCTACGAGCAGTACTTC. This encodes CASSNGATSYEQYF. The entire variable domain, with the rest obtained from reference TRBV2 and TRBJ2-7, is as follows: EPEVTQTPSHQVTQMGQEVILRCVPISNHLYFYWYRQILGQKVEFLVSFYNNEISEKSEIFDDQFSVERPDGSNFTLKIRSTKLEDSAMYFCASSNGATSYEQYFGPGTRLTVT.

This rearrangement joins TRBV5-1 to TRBJ2-3; 10 nucleotides match TRBD2. From germline, CDR1 is SGHRS and CDR2 YFSETQ. Germline trimming cut 0 bases from V and 1 base from J; bases unmatched to any gene: 2. This CDR3 region has 16 residues. The CDR3 nucleotides are TGCGCCAGCAGCTTGGTTGGACTAGCGGGCACAGATACGCAGTATTTT. The encoded protein is CASSLVGLAGTDTQYF.

The chain carries TRBV4-3 and TRBJ1-2; D not resolved. V lost 0 bases and J 4 bases, leaving 6 bases between the germline ends. Germline CDR1 and CDR2: LGHNA and YSLEER. The CDR3 sequence is 13 residues long. This CDR3 is CASSQDESYGYTF. The CDR3 DNA is TGCGCCAGCAGCCAAGATGAATCCTATGGCTACACCTTC.

The chain couples TRBV7-2 to TRBJ2-7, with 11 bases identical to TRBD2. The junction had 9 bases not matched to a gene; V was cut back by 4 bases and J by 7 bases. The CDR3 is made up of 15 amino acids. Germline CDR1 SGHTA, CDR2 FQGNSA. Here the CDR3 DNA reads TGTGCCAGCAGCTCGCATAGCGGGAGGGCCCGGGAGCAGTACTTC. Amino acid sequence: CASSSHSGRAREQYF.

The chain carries TRBV2 and TRBJ1-2; D is uncertain. V gave up 6 bases and J gave up 8 bases, with 10 bases separating them. From germline, CDR1 is SNHLY and CDR2 FYNNEI. This CDR3 has 11 amino acids. Here the CDR3 DNA reads TGTGCCAGCAGGTCAGTCGACGGCTACACCTTC. Encoded protein: CASRSVDGYTF. The complete variable domain, with remaining parts taken from reference TRBV2 and TRBJ1-2, reads EPEVTQTPSHQVTQMGQEVILRCVPISNHLYFYWYRQILGQKVEFLVSFYNNEISEKSEIFDDQFSVERPDGSNFTLKIRSTKLEDSAMYFCASRSVDGYTFGSGTRLTVV.

This clone has only one observation. The chain couples TRBV6-1 to TRBJ2-6, with a tentative D call TRBD1 (5 bases). V lost 3 bases, J lost 15 bases, and 18 bases lay in between. The germline CDR1 and CDR2 sequences are MNHNS and SASEGT. The CDR3 totals 14 residues. CDR3 protein: CASSEMDKAYDLTF. The CDR3 DNA reads TGTGCCAGCAGTGAGATGGACAAGGCCTATGACCTGACTTTC.

This chain joins TRBV9 and TRBJ1-5; the D is unclear. This CDR3 is built from 13 residues. Trimming shortened V by 3 bases and J by 6 bases, and 10 bases separated the two germline ends. Germline CDR1 is SGDLS and CDR2 is YYNGEE. For the CDR3, the DNA is TGTGCCAGCAGCGCAGACGGATTTCAGCCCCAGCATTTT. Its protein product is CASSADGFQPQHF.

V gene TRBV27 combines with J gene TRBJ1-1; D is undetermined. V dropped 5 bases and J dropped 1 base, with 8 bases sitting between them. Per germline, CDR1 MNHEY and CDR2 SMNVEV (reference sequence). The length of the CDR3 is 13 residues. CDR3: CASSHTANTEAFF. CDR3 nucleotides: TGTGCCAGCAGTCATACAGCGAACACTGAAGCTTTCTTT.

V gene TRBV25-1 combines with J gene TRBJ2-7; D call uncertain. The CDR3 is 14 residues long. V was pared by 2 bases and J by 3 bases, with 11 bases between. The germline CDR1 and CDR2 sequences are MGHDK and SYGVNS. CDR3 in DNA: TGTGCCAGCAGTGAAGGTCCATTATTCTACGAGCAGTACTTC. Its protein product is CASSEGPLFYEQYF.

This chain links TRBV19 with TRBJ2-1; 10 nucleotides agree with TRBD2. V lost 2 bases to trimming and J lost 6 bases; unmatched junction nucleotides: 4. Germline CDR1 reads LNHDA; CDR2 reads SQIVND (reference sequence). This CDR3 is 15 amino acids long. The CDR3 DNA is TGTGCCAGTAGTATAAAACTAGCGGGGAGCAATGAGCAGTTCTTC. This gives the protein CASSIKLAGSNEQFF.

The V and J genes are TRBV19 and TRBJ2-1, with D possibly matching TRBD2 (6 bases). The CDR3 covers 15 residues. Trimming stripped 5 bases from V and 0 bases from J, with 11 bases between. Germline assignment: CDR1 LNHDA and CDR2 SQIVND (reference sequence). CDR3 sequence reads: CASSPGTFSYNEQFF. In nucleotides, the CDR3 is TGTGCCAGTAGTCCCGGGACTTTCTCCTACAATGAGCAGTTCTTC.

The chain joins TRBV2 to TRBJ1-2, with 10 bases aligning to TRBD1. This CDR3 spans 17 amino acids. J was trimmed by 4 bases and V by 0 bases; bases with no gene match: 8. The germline gives CDR1 SNHLY, CDR2 FYNNEI. The CDR3 DNA follows: TGTGCCAGCAGTGAAGCAATCCGACAGGGGGCCGGCTATGGCTACACCTTC. Amino acids: CASSEAIRQGAGYGYTF. Full variable domain (rest looked up from reference TRBV2 and TRBJ1-2): EPEVTQTPSHQVTQMGQEVILRCVPISNHLYFYWYRQILGQKVEFLVSFYNNEISEKSEIFDDQFSVERPDGSNFTLKIRSTKLEDSAMYFCASSEAIRQGAGYGYTFGSGTRLTVV.

The rearrangement uses TRBV5-1 and TRBJ1-2, with D possibly matching TRBD1 (5 bases). The CDR3 is 14 residues long. Germline CDR1 and CDR2: SGHRS and YFSETQ. Trimming cost V 1 base and J 1 base, with 8 bases left between them. The CDR3 DNA sequence: TGCGCCAGCAGCTTGCCCGACAGTAACTATGGCTACACCTTC. Amino acids: CASSLPDSNYGYTF.

This chain joins TRBV9 and TRBJ2-1; D is unclear. Trimming stripped 0 bases from V and 0 bases from J, with 7 bases between. The CDR3 consists of 15 residues. The germline CDR1 and CDR2 sequences are SGDLS and YYNGEE. CDR3 amino acids: CASSVVTNSYNEQFF. CDR3 coding DNA: TGTGCCAGCAGCGTAGTTACTAACTCCTACAATGAGCAGTTCTTC.

The chain joins TRBV6-1 to TRBJ1-3, with D tentatively TRBD1 (5 bases). The CDR3 consists of 15 residues. Germline loops: CDR1 MNHNS, CDR2 SASEGT. Trimming removed 3 bases from V and 7 bases from J, with 16 bases in between. As DNA, the CDR3 is TGTGCCAGCAGTGAGTTTCGTGGCGGGGCGAACACCATATATTTT. It yields the protein CASSEFRGGANTIYF.

V usage is TRBV20-1 and J usage is TRBJ1-1; a weak D match, TRBD1 (6 bases). CDR1 is DFQATT and CDR2 is SNEGSKA in the germline V gene (reference sequence). This CDR3 contains 11 residues. The CDR3 spells CSRTRGTEAFF. The CDR3 DNA follows: TGCAGCCGCACCAGGGGAACTGAAGCTTTCTTT.

J is TRBJ1-1 and V is TRBV7-2; D gene ambiguous. Looked up from germline, CDR1 is SGHTA and CDR2 is FQGNSA. CDR3 length: 17 residues. V shed 2 bases and J shed 0 bases, with 16 bases lying between them. DNA for the CDR3: TGTGCCAGCAGCTTAAGGCGGAGGGAGAGGATGAACACTGAAGCTTTCTTT. This gives the protein CASSLRRRERMNTEAFF.